The sample holds one count of the clone carrying this T cell receptor beta chain. The sample originates from a study of OX40 agonist ivuxolimab in advanced cancers. Germline CDR1 reads SGHDT; CDR2 reads YYEEEE. Trimming pared 3 bases from V and 11 bases from J, leaving 12 bases between. The CDR3 runs 12 residues. Libraries were prepared by immunoSEQ multiplex PCR; TCRdb keeps only in-frame clonotypes and omits some of them. The sample has about 110,000 clones, roughly 90% seen once. The clonotype originates from an adult with an advanced solid tumor such as melanoma, head and neck, liver or kidney cancer. V usage is TRBV5-6 and J usage is TRBJ2-1; perhaps TRBD1 as D (5 bases). The material sequenced was CD4+ or CD8+ T cells sorted from blood, taken in a trial of the OX40 agonist ivuxolimab. The CDR3 coding sequence is TGTGCCAGCAGCTCCGGCAACAGGCAGCAGTTCTTC. This encodes CASSSGNRQQFF.